This record covers a single TCR beta chain. This clonotype was counted ten times or more. Its antigen is currently not known. Nothing much larger sits one base from this clone, and base qualities are not available. The sample originates from a study of regulatory T cells in long-lasting Graves disease (dated by TCRdb to the early 2020s). In terms of the full investigation: Persistent Graves' disease was defined as persistently positive TSH receptor autoantibodies together with antithyroid drug treatment for over 5 years. In the clinical cohort, patients with persistent Graves' disease had used antithyroid drugs for an average of around 9.9 years. The study was conducted in China and was registered as a clinical trial. A total of about 33 samples were covered by TCR sequencing, comprising about 13 persistent and about 20 newly diagnosed Graves' disease patients. Patients with persistent Graves' disease were compared with patients with newly diagnosed Graves' disease using TCR sequencing and RNA sequencing of peripheral blood.

CDR1 and CDR2 were assigned from the germline V gene as MNHEY and SVGAGI. Its CDR3 holds 14 amino acids, cysteine through phenylalanine. Only the CDR3 DNA stays, 42 bases, in frame from base 1. V is pruned by 7 bases and J by 5 bases, leaving 9 bases of the junction without a gene match. Library construction relied on multiplex PCR. The instrument given in TCRdb is Illumina HiSeq 4000. To build TCR beta libraries, CDR3 regions were amplified by Arm-PCR using iRepertoire HTBI primers. Before sequencing, the PCR products underwent gel purification. As for the authors' bioinformatics: Gene usage analysis of CDR3 amino acid clonotypes used the approximately 62 TRBV and more than 13 TRBJ segments found across samples. COPE and FqMerger were used to merge filtered high-quality paired reads into contigs. Contigs were aligned with BLAST to IMGT TRBV, TRBD and TRBJ reference genes, and CDR3 was defined per IMGT. Clonotypes above 0.1% frequency were classified as highly expanded clones. Shannon entropy served as the measure of repertoire diversity, while the Gini coefficient captured V-J evenness. A clonotype was considered public if more than one individual shared it. TCRdb's own reprocessing of the public reads used fastp at Q25 and MiXCR and kept productive beta chains. Records with the same CDR3 protein are collapsed into one entry carrying the most frequent genes and DNA. In this record, the V and J calls reflect TCRdb's handling and not the investigators' own analysis. The sample table shows 650,000 to 700,000 distinct CDR3 sequences, and around 32% are seen once. 40% to 55% of the sample belongs to the ten largest clones.

This specimen's time point label, interpreted: persistent/refractory GD, antithyroid drugs over 5 years with positive TRAb. RNA was extracted from PBMCs in TRIzol for both TCR sequencing and RNA sequencing. Graves' disease was diagnosed according to American Thyroid Association guidelines. Patients were recruited from an endocrinology department in Xi'an, China. Each patient gave approximately 9.7 milliliters of peripheral blood, collected in an EDTA anticoagulant tube. PBMCs were isolated by Ficoll Paque Plus density gradient separation without further T cell sorting. RNA quality was checked with an Agilent 2100 Bioanalyzer and agarose gel, and concentration with a NanoDrop 2000. Results the study describes overall, beyond this receptor: As a limitation, the authors acknowledged that the small sample size may reduce accuracy. Patients with persistent disease shared more public clonotypes (fewer than 3,000) than newly diagnosed patients did (approximately 970). Persistent disease showed preferential use of TRBV28, TRBJ1-2 and TRBJ2-5, whereas newly diagnosed disease favored TRBV20-1 and TRBJ2-1. Only peripheral blood was studied, because thyroid tissue, the primary lesion, was inaccessible. Compared with newly diagnosed patients, persistent Graves' disease patients had lower TCR Shannon entropy and fewer highly expanded clones, which suggests clonal expansion. Only the TCR beta chain was sequenced and analyzed.

The receptor comes from a female donor with Graves disease. Rearrangement joined TRBV6-5 to TRBJ2-5; 8 bases in between match TRBD2. The material sequenced was peripheral blood mononuclear cells (PBMCs), taken when the disease was refractory, from a patient treated with antithyroid drugs. For the CDR3, the sequence is CASIYGGRLETQYF. The nucleotide sequence is TGTGCCAGCATTTATGGCGGGAGGTTGGAGACCCAGTACTTC.